This T cell receptor (beta chain) derives from a study of shared clonotypes between healthy human individuals. Overall study context: Each donor's CD8 memory used one plate, CD8 naive two, each CD4 subset three.

Overall study results and limits: The low donor count limited represented genetic and exposure-history diversity.

Trimming removed 5 bases from V and 4 bases from J, with 10 bases in between. CDR3 length: 14 amino acids. Per germline, CDR1 SGHKS and CDR2 YYEKEE (reference sequence). Notes on this clone: Its cognate antigen is unknown.

Deep was the level at which the assay was run. The method was immunoSEQ multiplex PCR; TCRdb's version includes in-frame clones alone and lacks a portion of them. The sample records roughly 1.4 million clones, 97% to 99% being singletons. Sequencing used naive CD4+ T cells sorted from blood. Subset described: CD45RA+ positively selected. This clonotype was sampled from a man aged 25 to 40 in good health. The V and J genes are TRBV5-5 and TRBJ2-6; possible D gene TRBD1, 5 bases. DNA for the CDR3: TGTGCCAGCAGGGACAATTCCGGGGCCAACGTCCTGACTTTC. Amino acid sequence: CASRDNSGANVLTF.